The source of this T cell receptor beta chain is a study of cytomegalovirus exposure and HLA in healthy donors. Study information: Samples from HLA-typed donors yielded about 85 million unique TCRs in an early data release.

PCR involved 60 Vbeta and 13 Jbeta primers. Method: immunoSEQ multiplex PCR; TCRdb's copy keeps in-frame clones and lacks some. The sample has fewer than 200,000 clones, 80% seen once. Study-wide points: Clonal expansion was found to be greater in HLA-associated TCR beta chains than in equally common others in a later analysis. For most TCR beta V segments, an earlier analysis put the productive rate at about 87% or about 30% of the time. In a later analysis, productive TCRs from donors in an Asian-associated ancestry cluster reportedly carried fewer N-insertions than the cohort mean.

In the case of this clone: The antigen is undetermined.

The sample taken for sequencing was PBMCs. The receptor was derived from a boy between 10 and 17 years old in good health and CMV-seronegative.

This CDR3 is CASRTGGGASKLFF. The CDR3, as DNA: TGTGCCAGCAGAACTGGGGGCGGAGCATCAAAACTGTTTTTT. V gene TRBV6-5 combines with J gene TRBJ1-4; tentative D call: TRBD1 (6 bases). The germline gives CDR1 MNHEY, CDR2 SVGAGI. V was shortened by 6 bases and J by 10 bases, with 18 bases between the two germline ends. The CDR3 loop spans 14 amino acids.